This T cell receptor beta chain was sequenced for a study of control samples from healthy donors and cancer patients. Per germline, CDR1 SGHDN and CDR2 FVKESK. V was cut by 5 bases and J by 6 bases, with 19 bases left in between. The CDR3 is 15 amino acids. Generated by immunoSEQ multiplex PCR, the TCRdb table keeps only in-frame clones and is missing some. The sample lists about 80,000 clones; approximately 89% were seen once. Sequenced material: blood. V usage is TRBV14 and J usage is TRBJ1-1; maybe TRBD1 (5 bases). The clonotype originates from a man aged 50 to 60 in good health. The chain's CDR3 is CASSFSMGGVAEAFF. For the CDR3, the DNA is TGTGCCAGCAGCTTCTCCATGGGGGGTGTCGCTGAAGCTTTCTTT.